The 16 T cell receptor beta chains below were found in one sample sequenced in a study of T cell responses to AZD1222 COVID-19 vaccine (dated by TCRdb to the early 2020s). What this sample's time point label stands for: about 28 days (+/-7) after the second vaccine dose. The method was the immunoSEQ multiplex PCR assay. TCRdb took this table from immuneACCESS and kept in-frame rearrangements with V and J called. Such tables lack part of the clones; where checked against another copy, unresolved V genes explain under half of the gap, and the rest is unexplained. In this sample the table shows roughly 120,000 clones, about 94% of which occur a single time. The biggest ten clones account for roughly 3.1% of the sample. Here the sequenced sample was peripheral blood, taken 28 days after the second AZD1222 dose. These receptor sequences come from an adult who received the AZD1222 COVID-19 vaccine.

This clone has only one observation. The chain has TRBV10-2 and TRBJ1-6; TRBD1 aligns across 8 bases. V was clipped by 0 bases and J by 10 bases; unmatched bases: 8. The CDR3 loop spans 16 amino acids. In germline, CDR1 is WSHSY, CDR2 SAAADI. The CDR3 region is CASSESLRQGKSPLHF. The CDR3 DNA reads TGCGCCAGCAGTGAGTCTTTGAGACAGGGGAAGTCACCCCTCCACTTT.

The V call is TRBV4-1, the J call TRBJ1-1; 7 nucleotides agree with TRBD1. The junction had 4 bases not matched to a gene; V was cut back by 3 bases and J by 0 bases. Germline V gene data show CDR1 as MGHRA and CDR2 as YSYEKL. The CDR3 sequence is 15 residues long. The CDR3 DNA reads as TGCGCCAGCAGCCACCCGACAGGGTTGAACACTGAAGCTTTCTTT. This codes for CASSHPTGLNTEAFF.

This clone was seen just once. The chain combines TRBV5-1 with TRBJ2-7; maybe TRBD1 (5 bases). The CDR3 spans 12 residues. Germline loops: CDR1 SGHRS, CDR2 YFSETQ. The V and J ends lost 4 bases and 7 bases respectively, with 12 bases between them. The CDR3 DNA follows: TGCGCCAGCAGCGGGGCATCGGAAGAGCAGTACTTC. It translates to CASSGASEEQYF.

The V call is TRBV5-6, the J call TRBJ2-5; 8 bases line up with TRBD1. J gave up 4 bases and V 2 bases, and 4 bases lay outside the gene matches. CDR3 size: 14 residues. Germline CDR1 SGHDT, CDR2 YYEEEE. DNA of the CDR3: TGTGCCAGCAGCTTCAGGGGGCCCGTAGAGACCCAGTACTTC. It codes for CASSFRGPVETQYF. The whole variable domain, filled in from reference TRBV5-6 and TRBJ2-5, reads DAGVTQSPTHLIKTRGQQVTLRCSPKSGHDTVSWYQQALGQGPQFIFQYYEEEERQRGNFPDRFSGHQFPNYSSELNVNALLLGDSALYLCASSFRGPVETQYFGPGTRLLVL.

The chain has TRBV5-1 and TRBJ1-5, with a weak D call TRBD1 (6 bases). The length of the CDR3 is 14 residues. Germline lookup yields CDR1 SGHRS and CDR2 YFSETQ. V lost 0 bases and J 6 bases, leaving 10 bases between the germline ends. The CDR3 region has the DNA TGCGCCAGCAGCTTGGCGGCAGGGGTTCAGCCCCAGCATTTT. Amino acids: CASSLAAGVQPQHF.

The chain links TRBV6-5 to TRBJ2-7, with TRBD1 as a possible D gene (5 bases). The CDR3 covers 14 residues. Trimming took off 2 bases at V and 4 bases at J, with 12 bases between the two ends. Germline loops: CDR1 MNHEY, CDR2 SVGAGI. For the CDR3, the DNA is TGTGCCAGCAGTTACCGGGCTAGGGGATACGAGCAGTACTTC. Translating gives CASSYRARGYEQYF.

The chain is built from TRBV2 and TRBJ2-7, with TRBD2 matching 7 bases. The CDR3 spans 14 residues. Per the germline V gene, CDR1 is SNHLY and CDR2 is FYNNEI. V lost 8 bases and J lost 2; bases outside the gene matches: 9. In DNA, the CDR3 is TGTGCCAGCCGTGGCGGGAGCCCCACCTACGAGCAGTACTTC. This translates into CASRGGSPTYEQYF.

The CDR3 DNA reads as TGTGCCAGCAGCTTAGAGGACGGGGGGTATGGCTACACCTTC. It specifies CASSLEDGGYGYTF. The J gene is TRBJ1-2, the V gene TRBV11-2; perhaps TRBD1 as D (5 bases). CDR1 is SGHAT and CDR2 is FQNNGV in the germline V gene. The CDR3 spans 14 residues. V shed 0 bases and J shed 5 bases, with 10 bases lying between them.

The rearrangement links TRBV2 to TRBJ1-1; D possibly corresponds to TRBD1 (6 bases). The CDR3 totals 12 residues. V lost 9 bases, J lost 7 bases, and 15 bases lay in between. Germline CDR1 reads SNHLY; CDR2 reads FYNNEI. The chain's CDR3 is CARRTGFSEAFF. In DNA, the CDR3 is TGTGCCAGAAGAACAGGGTTTAGTGAAGCTTTCTTT.

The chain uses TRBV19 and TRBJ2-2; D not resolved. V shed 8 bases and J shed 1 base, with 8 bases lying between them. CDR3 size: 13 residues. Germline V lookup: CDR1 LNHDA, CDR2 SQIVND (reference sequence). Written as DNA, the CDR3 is TGTGCCAGTCAAAAGGGGAACACCGGGGAGCTGTTTTTT. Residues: CASQKGNTGELFF.

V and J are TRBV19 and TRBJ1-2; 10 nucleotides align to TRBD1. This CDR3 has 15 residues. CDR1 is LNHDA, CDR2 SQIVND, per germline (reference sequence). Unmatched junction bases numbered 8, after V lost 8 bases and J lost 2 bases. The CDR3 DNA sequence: TGTGCCAGTTCAGATCCGGGACAGGGGAACTATGGCTACACCTTC. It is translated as CASSDPGQGNYGYTF. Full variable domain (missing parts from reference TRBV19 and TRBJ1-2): DGGITQSPKYLFRKEGQNVTLSCEQNLNHDAMYWYRQDPGQGLRLIYYSQIVNDFQKGDIAEGYSVSREKKESFPLTVTSAQKNPTAFYLCASSDPGQGNYGYTFGSGTRLTVV.

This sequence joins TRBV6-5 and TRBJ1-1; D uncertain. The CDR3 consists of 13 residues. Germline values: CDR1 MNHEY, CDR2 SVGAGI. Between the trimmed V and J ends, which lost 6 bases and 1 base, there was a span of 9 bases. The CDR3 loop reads CASSGDSNTEAFF. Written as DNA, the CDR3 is TGTGCCAGCAGCGGGGATTCGAACACTGAAGCTTTCTTT.

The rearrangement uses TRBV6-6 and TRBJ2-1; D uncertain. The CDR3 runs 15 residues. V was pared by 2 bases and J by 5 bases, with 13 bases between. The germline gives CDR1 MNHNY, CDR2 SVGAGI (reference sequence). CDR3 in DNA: TGTGCCAGCAGTTACGGGCAGACCCCCGACAATGAGCAGTTCTTC. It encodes CASSYGQTPDNEQFF.

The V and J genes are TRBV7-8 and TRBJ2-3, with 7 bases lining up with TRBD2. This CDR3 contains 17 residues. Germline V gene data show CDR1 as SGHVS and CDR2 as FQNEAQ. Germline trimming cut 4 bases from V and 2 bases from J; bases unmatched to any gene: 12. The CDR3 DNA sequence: TGTGCCAGCAGCTCTTCAAGCGGGATTGTAGTCACAGATACGCAGTATTTT. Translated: CASSSSSGIVVTDTQYF.

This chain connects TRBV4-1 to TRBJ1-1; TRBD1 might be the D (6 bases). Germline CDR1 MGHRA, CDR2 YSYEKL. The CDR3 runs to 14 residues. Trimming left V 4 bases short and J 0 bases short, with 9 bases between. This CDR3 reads CASSRDTVNTEAFF. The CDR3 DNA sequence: TGCGCCAGCAGCCGGGACACTGTGAACACTGAAGCTTTCTTT.

CDR3 sequence reads: CASSLREGLRTDTQYF. CDR3 sequence (DNA): TGTGCCAGCAGCTTACGGGAGGGCCTAAGAACAGATACGCAGTATTTT. The genes are TRBV7-9 and TRBJ2-3, with TRBD2 matching 8 bases. The CDR3 extends over 16 amino acids. Germline trimming cut 2 bases from V and 3 bases from J; bases unmatched to any gene: 7. Germline CDR1 and CDR2: SEHNR and FQNEAQ (reference sequence).